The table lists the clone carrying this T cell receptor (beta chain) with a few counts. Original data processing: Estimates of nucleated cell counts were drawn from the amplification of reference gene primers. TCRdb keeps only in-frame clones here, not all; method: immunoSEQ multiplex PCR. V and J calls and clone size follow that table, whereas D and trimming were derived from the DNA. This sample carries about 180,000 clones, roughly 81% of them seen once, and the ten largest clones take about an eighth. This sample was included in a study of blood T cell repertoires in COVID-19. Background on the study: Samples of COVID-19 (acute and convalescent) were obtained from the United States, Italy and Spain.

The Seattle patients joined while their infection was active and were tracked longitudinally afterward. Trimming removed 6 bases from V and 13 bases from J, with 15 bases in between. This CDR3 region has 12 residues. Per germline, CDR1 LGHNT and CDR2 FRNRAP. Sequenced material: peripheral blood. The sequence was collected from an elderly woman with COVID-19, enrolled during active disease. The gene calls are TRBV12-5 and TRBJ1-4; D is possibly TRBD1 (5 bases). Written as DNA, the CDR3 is TGTGCTAGTGGCGGGGGAGGACGGAGACTGTTTTTT. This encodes CASGGGGRRLFF.